This T cell receptor beta chain was identified in a study of regulatory T cells in long-lasting Graves disease. Assembly of TCR beta libraries relied on iRepertoire HTBI primers together with Arm-PCR of CDR3 regions. Per the original methods: Identification of gene segments yielded more than 60 TRBV and around 13 TRBJ across samples. TCRdb recomputed calls from the multiplex PCR reads with MiXCR, one row per CDR3 protein. These V and J calls originate from TCRdb's pipeline instead of the authors' own analysis. The sample holds about 560,000 distinct CDR3 sequences, 15% to 20% seen once. The study, taken as a whole, reports: Compared with new cases, persistent Graves' patients showed reduced TCR diversity.

There are many counts of this clonotype. Its cognate antigen is unknown. Stated time point: newly diagnosed GD, antithyroid drugs for less than 3 months. Extracted RNA from PBMCs served as the source of the TCR library. The same sample was also studied in work on T cells in Graves' hyperthyroidism and ophthalmopathy. That work adds: Pregnant or lactating patients were excluded, as were those with uncontrolled infection or other autoimmune disease.

Sequenced here: peripheral blood mononuclear cells (PBMCs), sampled at new diagnosis, from a patient treated with antithyroid drugs. The receptor was derived from a man aged 18-30 years with Graves disease.

The CDR3 sequence: CASSLTVLADVEQFF. CDR3 sequence (DNA): TGTGCCAGCAGCTTAACTGTCCTGGCGGACGTGGAGCAGTTCTTC. The rearrangement links TRBV7-9 to TRBJ2-1; D remains unclear. Trimming left V 2 bases short and J 10 bases short, with 18 bases between. Germline V gene sequence: CDR1 SEHNR, CDR2 FQNEAQ (reference sequence). The CDR3 totals 15 residues.